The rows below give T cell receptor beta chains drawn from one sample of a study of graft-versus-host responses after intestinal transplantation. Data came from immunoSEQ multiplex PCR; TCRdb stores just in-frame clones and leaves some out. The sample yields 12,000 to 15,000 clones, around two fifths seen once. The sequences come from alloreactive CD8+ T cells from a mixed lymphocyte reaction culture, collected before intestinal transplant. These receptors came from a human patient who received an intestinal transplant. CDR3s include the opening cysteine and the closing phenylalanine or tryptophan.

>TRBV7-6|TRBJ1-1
CASSYHRGLNTEAFF
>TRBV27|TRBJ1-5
CASSPGAGGSYQPQHF
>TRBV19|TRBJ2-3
CASSSAGTGDTQYF
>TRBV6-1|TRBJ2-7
CASSPRQPYEQYF
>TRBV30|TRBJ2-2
CAWSVGGWGGNTGELFF
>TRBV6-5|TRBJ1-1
CASSYGWTGRSGEAFF
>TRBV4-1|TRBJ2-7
CASSQGPGQGYEQYF
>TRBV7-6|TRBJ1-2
CASSPRGPAGYTF
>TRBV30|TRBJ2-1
CAWSVTSSYNEQFF
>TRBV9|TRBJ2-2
CASSDDMTGELFF
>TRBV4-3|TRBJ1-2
CASSQELTGKFGGYTF
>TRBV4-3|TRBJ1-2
CASSQDPTGGGYGYTF
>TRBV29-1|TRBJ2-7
CSVDGTSGSYEQYF
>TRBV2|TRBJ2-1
CASSYSERSEQFF
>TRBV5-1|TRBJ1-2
CASSLADRSANYGYTF
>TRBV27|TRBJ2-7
CASSFALGEVGYEQYF
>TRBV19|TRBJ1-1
CASSPGTGFEAFF
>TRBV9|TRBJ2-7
CASSVGAGLADYEQYF
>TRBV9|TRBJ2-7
CASSLSSGLAGDFSSYEQYF
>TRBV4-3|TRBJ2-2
CASSQVQGGATGELFF
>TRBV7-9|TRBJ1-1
CASSFAGGYTEAFF
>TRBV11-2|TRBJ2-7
CASSLGTYEQYF
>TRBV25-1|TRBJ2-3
CASSATGASTDTQYF
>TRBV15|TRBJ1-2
CATSREGSLGDGYTF
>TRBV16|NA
CASSQSLYEQYF
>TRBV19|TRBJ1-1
CASIRQWGQLNTEAFF
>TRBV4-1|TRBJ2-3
CASSQVGGADTQYF
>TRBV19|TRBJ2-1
CASTYTRGAYNEQFF
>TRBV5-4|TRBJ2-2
CASSLWPQGAGELFF
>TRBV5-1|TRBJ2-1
CASSLGTGDNEQFF
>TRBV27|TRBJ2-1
CASSSNLENEQFF
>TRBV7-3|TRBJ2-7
CASSPRTSDLSYEQYF
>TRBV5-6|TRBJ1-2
CASSQKGTGEDYGYTF